The T cell receptor (beta chain) described here comes from a study of blood T cell repertoires in COVID-19. Looking at the study overall: Sample material is recorded as cDNA or gDNA derived from T cells, B-cell-depleted T cells, or PBMCs.

Participants reported their clinical history, and cohort assignment relied on those reports. The V end was cut by 5 bases, the J end by 1 base, with 14 bases between. From germline, CDR1 is MNHEY and CDR2 SVGAGI. This CDR3 has 15 amino acids. Study processing details: For nucleated cells, counts were estimated from reference gene primer amplification. The data were produced by immunoSEQ multiplex PCR, yet TCRdb's version contains in-frame clones alone and is incomplete. The D gene and trimming were derived from the DNA, and the V and J assignments and clone size from that table. The data contain more than 250,000 clones, roughly 90% of them singletons.

Sequencing used PBMCs or T cells enriched from blood (not recorded which). The TCR sequence derives from a woman aged 18-29 years with acute COVID-19. This chain links TRBV6-5 with TRBJ2-5; TRBD2 is a possible D gene (6 bases). Here the CDR3 reads CASSTRRGGQETQYF. In nucleotides, the CDR3 is TGTGCCAGCAGTACCCGGAGGGGCGGCCAAGAGACCCAGTACTTC.